A single sample gave rise to the 15 T cell receptor beta chains below, sequenced in a study of blood T cell repertoires in COVID-19. Sequencing was performed with immunoSEQ multiplex PCR; in TCRdb, only in-frame clones are kept and a portion is missing. The sample has about 190,000 clones, 70% to 80% seen once; the top ten hold around 11%. Specimen: peripheral blood. All receptors come from a woman aged 45-65 years with acute or convalescent COVID-19.

The V gene is TRBV7-9, the J gene TRBJ2-7; 12 nucleotides align to TRBD2. Per germline, CDR1 SEHNR and CDR2 FQNEAQ (reference sequence). CDR3 length: 18 amino acids. With 3 bases clipped from V and 3 bases from J, the junction kept 12 bases outside the gene matches. The CDR3 DNA is TGTGCCAGCAGCTTGATACCGGGACTAGCGGGCGAAGACTACGAGCAGTACTTC. Protein sequence: CASSLIPGLAGEDYEQYF.

The chain couples TRBV6-1 to TRBJ2-7; tentatively, D is TRBD2 (5 bases). Germline V gene lookup returns CDR1 MNHNS and CDR2 SASEGT. The CDR3 has 15 residues. V was shortened by 3 bases and J by 5 bases, with 17 bases between the two germline ends. The CDR3 sequence: CASSDVIALAHEQYF. CDR3 nucleotide sequence: TGTGCCAGCAGTGACGTAATAGCGCTGGCCCACGAGCAGTACTTC.

The gene calls are TRBV18 and TRBJ1-2, with 7 bases lining up with TRBD1. Germline CDR1 KGHSH, CDR2 LQKENI. Trimming removed 5 bases from V and 3 bases from J; junction bases left unmatched: 6. The CDR3 has 14 residues. The CDR3 spells CASSTWTGDYGYTF. CDR3 DNA: TGTGCCAGCTCAACTTGGACAGGTGACTATGGCTACACCTTC.

CDR3 sequence (DNA): TGTGCCAGCAGTTCCCTTAGCACAGATACGCAGTATTTT. Its protein product is CASSSLSTDTQYF. V gene TRBV27 combines with J gene TRBJ2-3, with D unclear. Germline loops: CDR1 MNHEY, CDR2 SMNVEV (reference sequence). Trimming stripped 4 bases from V and 0 bases from J, with 5 bases between. The CDR3 spans 13 residues.

This clone has a single count. The V and J genes are TRBV5-1 and TRBJ1-4; D is perhaps TRBD1 (5 bases). There are 14 residues in the CDR3. Germline V CDR1 and CDR2: SGHRS, YFSETQ. V was shortened by 3 bases and J by 4 bases, with 10 bases between the two germline ends. In DNA, the CDR3 is TGCGCCAGCAGCTCAGGGCAGATTAATGAAAAACTGTTTTTT. As protein: CASSSGQINEKLFF.

V usage is TRBV28 and J usage is TRBJ2-4; tentative D call: TRBD1 (5 bases). From germline, CDR1 is MDHEN and CDR2 SYDVKM. Deletions cut 1 base from V and 0 bases from J, with 19 bases between. The CDR3 length is 19 residues. The CDR3 DNA follows: TGTGCCAGCAGTTTATCGGCAGGGAAAGGTCCGATAGCCAAAAACATTCAGTACTTC. Translation: CASSLSAGKGPIAKNIQYF.

This clone has just one count. This rearrangement joins TRBV11-2 to TRBJ2-7; TRBD2 matches at 9 bases. The CDR3 spans 16 residues. The germline V gene has CDR1 SGHAT and CDR2 FQNNGV. V trimming: 1 base; J trimming: 2 bases; junction bases outside the gene matches: 6. The CDR3 sequence is CASSLGGSGSAYEQYF. The DNA of the CDR3 is TGTGCCAGCAGCTTAGGGGGTAGCGGGAGCGCCTACGAGCAGTACTTC.

DNA of the CDR3: TGTGCCAGCAGTTTATTGGCAATAAATGAAAAACTGTTTTTT. This gives the protein CASSLLAINEKLFF. V and J are TRBV28 and TRBJ1-4; no firm D call. This CDR3 comprises 14 residues. V lost 1 base and J 5 bases, leaving 8 bases between the germline ends. Germline CDR1 MDHEN, CDR2 SYDVKM.

V usage is TRBV6-5 and J usage is TRBJ1-4; unclear D gene. V was pared by 8 bases and J by 8 bases, with 6 bases between. Germline V gene sequence: CDR1 MNHEY, CDR2 SVGAGI. CDR3 length equals 10 residues. The DNA for the CDR3 is TGTGCCAGCTCATTCGAAAAACTGTTTTTT. Protein product: CASSFEKLFF.

This chain connects TRBV4-3 to TRBJ1-5, with D unresolved. Trimming cost V 3 bases and J 5 bases, with 11 bases left between them. The length of the CDR3 is 14 residues. CDR1 is LGHNA and CDR2 is YSLEER in the germline V gene. Here the CDR3 reads CASSQNWEDQPQHF. CDR3 nucleotide sequence: TGCGCCAGCAGCCAGAACTGGGAGGATCAGCCCCAGCATTTT.

V and J are TRBV6-6 and TRBJ2-2; TRBD1 agrees at 7 bases. V lost 7 bases to trimming and J lost 4 bases; unmatched junction nucleotides: 9. The germline V gene has CDR1 MNHNY and CDR2 SVGAGI (reference sequence). CDR3 length equals 15 residues. In nucleotides, the CDR3 is TGTGCCAGCAACCCGACAGGGTACTTCACCGGGGAGCTGTTTTTT. Amino acids: CASNPTGYFTGELFF.

This clone appeared a few times. The rearrangement uses TRBV2 and TRBJ2-1; possibly TRBD1 for D (5 bases). The ends were cut back, 7 bases at V and 4 bases at J, with 11 bases in the middle. The CDR3 sequence is 13 residues long. The germline gives CDR1 SNHLY, CDR2 FYNNEI. Written as DNA, the CDR3 is TGTGCCAGCACCTGGGGCTCATACAATGAGCAGTTCTTC. Its translation: CASTWGSYNEQFF.

J is TRBJ1-1 and V is TRBV3-1 (or the pseudogene TRBV3-2), with D unresolved. Germline CDR1 LGHDT, CDR2 YNNKEL (reference sequence). CDR3 length equals 14 residues. Trimming took off 2 bases at V and 1 base at J, with 8 bases between the two ends. CDR3 DNA: TGTGCCAGCAGCCAACTCAGACAGAACACTGAAGCTTTCTTT. This encodes CASSQLRQNTEAFF.

This rearrangement joins TRBV9 to TRBJ1-5; D perhaps matches TRBD1 (6 bases). V dropped 0 bases and J dropped 5 bases, with 15 bases sitting between them. CDR1 and CDR2 from the germline V gene are SGDLS and YYNGEE. CDR3 length: 16 residues. The CDR3 protein is CASSVGEGGPYQPQHF. The CDR3 DNA reads TGTGCCAGCAGCGTAGGCGAGGGGGGGCCCTATCAGCCCCAGCATTTT.

This chain uses TRBV5-6 with TRBJ1-6; D is unresolved. Germline V CDR1 and CDR2: SGHDT, YYEEEE. V lost 5 bases to trimming and J lost 14 bases, with 11 bases between them. CDR3 size: 11 residues. The CDR3 nucleotides are TGTGCCAGCAGAAGGACGGGGTCCCTCCACTTT. Encoded protein: CASRRTGSLHF.